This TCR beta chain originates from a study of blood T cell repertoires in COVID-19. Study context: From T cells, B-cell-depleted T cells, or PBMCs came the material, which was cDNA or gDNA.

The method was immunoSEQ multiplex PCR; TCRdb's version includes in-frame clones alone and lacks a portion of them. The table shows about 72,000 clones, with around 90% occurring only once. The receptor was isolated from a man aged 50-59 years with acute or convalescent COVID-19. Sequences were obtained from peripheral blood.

CDR3 loop: CASSYAGGIYGYTF. CDR3 nucleotide sequence: TGTGCCAGCAGCTACGCAGGGGGCATCTATGGCTACACCTTC. The V call is TRBV7-9, the J call TRBJ1-2, with 8 positions matching TRBD1. The germline gives CDR1 SEHNR, CDR2 FQNEAQ (reference sequence). V lost 4 bases and J lost 4; bases outside the gene matches: 5. The CDR3 consists of 14 residues.